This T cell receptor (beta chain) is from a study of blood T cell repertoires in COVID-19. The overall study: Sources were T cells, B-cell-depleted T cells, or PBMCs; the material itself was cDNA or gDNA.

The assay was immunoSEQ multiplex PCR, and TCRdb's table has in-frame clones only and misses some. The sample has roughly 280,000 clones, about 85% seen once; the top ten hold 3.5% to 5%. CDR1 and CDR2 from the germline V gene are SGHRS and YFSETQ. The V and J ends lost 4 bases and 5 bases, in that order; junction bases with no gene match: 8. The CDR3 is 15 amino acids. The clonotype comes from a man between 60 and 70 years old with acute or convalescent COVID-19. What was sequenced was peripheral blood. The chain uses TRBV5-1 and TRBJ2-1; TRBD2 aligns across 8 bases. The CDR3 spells CASSPRGGGNNEQFF. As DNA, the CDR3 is TGCGCCAGCAGCCCGCGGGGCGGGGGGAACAATGAGCAGTTCTTC.